Shown below are 22 T cell receptor beta chains from a single sample sequenced in a study of CD4+ T cells in melanoma. TCRdb keeps only in-frame clones here, not all; method: immunoSEQ multiplex PCR. The table has approximately 47,000 clones, 75% to 90% seen once. Specimen: peripheral blood. The source of these receptors is a human donor with melanoma.

The genes are TRBV7-3 and TRBJ2-3; TRBD2 matches at 9 bases. Germline V gives CDR1 SGHTA, CDR2 FQGTGA. CDR3 length equals 16 residues. The junction had 7 bases not matched to a gene; V was cut back by 5 bases and J by 1 base. As DNA, the CDR3 is TGTGCCAGCAGCGCAAACCAGCGGGGGGGCACAGATACGCAGTATTTT. Residues: CASSANQRGGTDTQYF.

The rearrangement uses TRBV5-4 and TRBJ1-1; D uncertain. This CDR3 is 12 amino acids long. Looked up from germline, CDR1 is SGHNT and CDR2 is YYREEE (reference sequence). The V end was cut by 5 bases, the J end by 1 base, with 6 bases between. This CDR3 is CASRVGNTEAFF. CDR3 in DNA: TGTGCCAGCAGGGTGGGGAACACTGAAGCTTTCTTT. Full variable domain (rest looked up from reference TRBV5-4 and TRBJ1-1): ETGVTQSPTHLIKTRGQQVTLRCSSQSGHNTVSWYQQALGQGPQFIFQYYREEENGRGNFPPRFSGLQFPNYSSELNVNALELDDSALYLCASRVGNTEAFFGQGTRLTVV.

The chain employs TRBV6-1 and TRBJ1-1; D gene ambiguous. With 4 bases removed from V and 1 base from J, the gap between germline ends came to 13 bases. Germline V CDR1 and CDR2: MNHNS, SASEGT. The CDR3 has 15 residues. This CDR3 is CASSVNWVENTEAFF. As DNA, the CDR3 is TGTGCCAGCAGTGTCAACTGGGTGGAGAACACTGAAGCTTTCTTT.

V and J are TRBV4-2 and TRBJ1-1; D is undetermined. The CDR3 is 13 amino acids. V was pared by 4 bases and J by 1 base, with 7 bases between. Germline-derived CDR1 and CDR2 are LGHNA and YNFKEQ. CDR3 in amino acids: CASSLRENTEAFF. The CDR3 coding sequence is TGTGCCAGCAGCCTTAGGGAGAACACTGAAGCTTTCTTT.

CDR3 bases: TGTGCCAGCAGTATCCGGGACGGAGGAACTGAAGCTTTCTTT. Amino acid sequence: CASSIRDGGTEAFF. The chain joins TRBV27 to TRBJ1-1; possibly TRBD1 for D (5 bases). The germline CDR1 and CDR2 sequences are MNHEY and SMNVEV (reference sequence). V lost 5 bases, J lost 5 bases, and 15 bases lay in between. The CDR3 contains 14 residues.

The J gene is TRBJ1-2, the V gene TRBV7-9; D is ambiguous. The CDR3 consists of 16 residues. With 1 base removed from V and 4 bases from J, the gap between germline ends came to 16 bases. CDR1 is SEHNR and CDR2 is FQNEAQ in the germline V gene (reference sequence). CDR3 in amino acids: CASSLGNGRTPYGYTF. The CDR3 DNA sequence: TGTGCCAGCAGCTTAGGGAATGGACGGACTCCCTATGGCTACACCTTC.

This chain links TRBV7-3 with TRBJ1-1, with D uncertain. CDR1 and CDR2 from the germline V gene are SGHTA and FQGTGA. The V and J ends lost 2 bases and 2 bases respectively, with 6 bases between them. This CDR3 region has 13 residues. This chain's CDR3 is CASSLAENTEAFF. DNA for the CDR3: TGTGCCAGCAGCTTAGCAGAAAACACTGAAGCTTTCTTT.

The rearrangement joins TRBV7-9 to TRBJ1-5; unclear D gene. V was cut by 1 base and J by 3 bases, with 13 bases left in between. The CDR3 has 16 residues. Germline V gene lookup returns CDR1 SEHNR and CDR2 FQNEAQ (reference sequence). The CDR3 here is CASSLDQSNNNQPQHF. The CDR3 DNA reads as TGTGCCAGCAGCTTAGACCAGTCCAATAACAATCAGCCCCAGCATTTT.

Here the CDR3 reads CASSYNREKLFF. DNA for the CDR3: TGTGCCAGCAGTTACAATAGGGAAAAACTGTTTTTT. The rearrangement joins TRBV6-5 to TRBJ1-4, with no clear D. The germline gives CDR1 MNHEY, CDR2 SVGAGI. V shed 2 bases and J shed 8 bases, with 6 bases lying between them. The CDR3 is 12 residues long.

This clone was detected once. This chain connects TRBV10-2 to TRBJ1-1; D is ambiguous. The V end lost 0 bases, the J end lost 7 bases, and 9 bases lay between the germline ends. The CDR3 covers 13 residues. CDR1 and CDR2 from the germline V gene are WSHSY and SAAADI. The CDR3, as DNA: TGCGCCAGCAGTGAGTCCTACAAGGGTGAAGCTTTCTTT. Translating gives CASSESYKGEAFF.

The chain couples TRBV6-1 to TRBJ2-3, with 9 bases lining up with TRBD2. This CDR3 spans 16 amino acids. The V gene end was trimmed by 4 bases and the J gene end by 1 base; junction bases not matched to a gene: 6. Germline V gene lookup returns CDR1 MNHNS and CDR2 SASEGT. The DNA of the CDR3 is TGTGCCAGCAGTGGTGGGAGACTAGCGGGCACAGATACGCAGTATTTT. Residues: CASSGGRLAGTDTQYF.

V gene TRBV6-1 combines with J gene TRBJ2-3; TRBD2 matches at 8 bases. The CDR3 loop spans 17 amino acids. The germline V gene has CDR1 MNHNS and CDR2 SASEGT. Losses at the gene ends were 1 base for V and 2 bases for J; bases not matched to a gene: 8. CDR3 DNA: TGTGCCAGCAGTGAAGGGAGTAGCGGGGTCTACACAGATACGCAGTATTTT. Protein sequence: CASSEGSSGVYTDTQYF.

This chain joins TRBV4-3 and TRBJ1-2; D not resolved. Looked up from germline, CDR1 is LGHNA and CDR2 is YSLEER. This CDR3 comprises 12 residues. The ends were cut back, 6 bases at V and 2 bases at J, with 7 bases in the middle. CDR3 DNA sequence: TGCGCCAGCAGTCTGGACAACTATGGCTACACCTTC. Its protein is CASSLDNYGYTF.

The rearrangement uses TRBV7-6 and TRBJ2-1; D is possibly TRBD2 (6 bases). Germline V gene lookup returns CDR1 SGHVS and CDR2 FNYEAQ. The CDR3 runs to 15 residues. Trimming took off 1 base at V and 15 bases at J, with 22 bases between the two ends. The DNA of the CDR3 is TGTGCCAGCAGCTTAGAGTCTACTAGCAGCCCGACCCTGTTCTTC. This encodes CASSLESTSSPTLFF.

This clone was observed a handful of times. This chain links TRBV7-8 with TRBJ2-2, with TRBD2 identical over 12 bases. The length of the CDR3 is 16 residues. The trim removed 10 bases at V and 0 bases at J, leaving 6 bases unmatched. CDR1 is SGHVS, CDR2 FQNEAQ, per germline. The CDR3 bases are TGTGCCATCCCGACTAGCGGGGGCACGAACACCGGGGAGCTGTTTTTT. Protein sequence: CAIPTSGGTNTGELFF.

The chain couples TRBV5-4 to TRBJ1-4; 8 positions agree with TRBD1. This CDR3 spans 14 amino acids. Germline V gene data show CDR1 as SGHNT and CDR2 as YYREEE (reference sequence). V lost 2 bases to trimming and J lost 7 bases; unmatched junction nucleotides: 4. In DNA, the CDR3 is TGTGCCAGCAGCTTTGACAGGGGTAGTGAAAAACTGTTTTTT. Protein product: CASSFDRGSEKLFF.

The J gene is TRBJ1-1, the V gene TRBV7-2; a possible D gene is TRBD1 (5 bases). The germline CDR1 and CDR2 sequences are SGHTA and FQGNSA. The CDR3 is made up of 15 amino acids. V lost 5 bases and J 5 bases, leaving 18 bases between the germline ends. CDR3 protein: CASSLSGEGRTEAFF. In DNA, the CDR3 is TGTGCCAGCAGCCTATCCGGTGAGGGGCGGACTGAAGCTTTCTTT.

The genes are TRBV6-1 and TRBJ2-7; TRBD1 is a possible D gene (5 bases). Trimming left V 3 bases short and J 2 bases short, with 17 bases between. The CDR3 consists of 16 residues. In germline, CDR1 is MNHNS, CDR2 SASEGT. CDR3 protein: CASSDTLGRVTYEQYF. The DNA of the CDR3 is TGTGCCAGCAGTGATACGTTAGGCAGGGTTACCTACGAGCAGTACTTC.

The chain combines TRBV5-1 with TRBJ1-1; no reliable D call. The CDR3 consists of 13 residues. Germline values: CDR1 SGHRS, CDR2 YFSETQ. V was shortened by 0 bases and J by 1 base, with 4 bases between the two germline ends. The CDR3: CASSLEGNTEAFF. CDR3 coding DNA: TGCGCCAGCAGCTTGGAGGGGAACACTGAAGCTTTCTTT.

The genes are TRBV5-1 and TRBJ2-1, with 8 positions matching TRBD2. Per the germline V gene, CDR1 is SGHRS and CDR2 is YFSETQ. The CDR3 runs to 16 residues. Trimming at V came to 0 bases and at J to 7 bases, leaving 9 bases not matched to a gene. This CDR3 reads CASSLEMAGGFNEQFF. CDR3 sequence (DNA): TGCGCCAGCAGCTTGGAAATGGCGGGGGGCTTTAATGAGCAGTTCTTC.

This chain uses TRBV7-9 with TRBJ2-2; D may be TRBD1 (5 bases). This CDR3 is 15 amino acids long. V gave up 3 bases and J gave up 1 base, with 9 bases separating them. Per germline, CDR1 SEHNR and CDR2 FQNEAQ (reference sequence). The chain's CDR3 is CASSLTAKNTGELFF. Here the CDR3 DNA reads TGTGCCAGCAGCTTGACAGCAAAGAACACCGGGGAGCTGTTTTTT.

The genes are TRBV5-1 and TRBJ2-5; perhaps TRBD1 as D (5 bases). The V and J ends lost 4 bases and 1 base respectively, with 14 bases between them. This CDR3 has 15 residues. The germline V gene has CDR1 SGHRS and CDR2 YFSETQ. The CDR3 is CASSPRQFLQETQYF. CDR3 DNA sequence: TGCGCCAGCAGCCCCCGACAGTTTCTCCAAGAGACCCAGTACTTC.